This T cell receptor beta chain was obtained from a study of T-cell memory formation after mild COVID-19. Across the whole study: For the most part, TCR clusters were specific to one donor.

The sample holds a few counts of this clonotype. Its antigen is not known. Trimming pared 5 bases from V and 5 bases from J, leaving 20 bases between. The CDR3 runs to 16 residues. Looked up from germline, CDR1 is SEHNR and CDR2 is FQNEAQ (reference sequence). The study's findings and limits: Cross-reactive memory seemingly joined, as some responding clones were found in pre-infection memory. Clones contracting over day 15 to 85 were CD4/CD8 balanced, with later expanders leaning CD4+.

TCRdb passed the 5' RACE reads through MiXCR, listing each CDR3 protein once. The data show roughly 600,000 distinct CDR3 sequences, about 20% seen once. V is TRBV7-9 and J is TRBJ2-3, with D tentatively TRBD1 or TRBD2 (6 bases each). Sequencing was done on a sample of PBMCs or a T cell subset sorted from them (not recorded which). This TCR derives from an adult woman who had mild COVID-19 (a few samples of this study predate the infection). Cell type and time point are not known. This CDR3 reads CASSPQQGPGVDTQYF. In nucleotides, the CDR3 is TGTGCCAGCAGCCCCCAACAGGGTCCGGGGGTAGATACGCAGTATTTT. Variable domain in full (rest from reference TRBV7-9 and TRBJ2-3): DTGVSQNPRHKITKRGQNVTFRCDPISEHNRLYWYRQTLGQGPEFLTYFQNEAQLEKSRLLSDRFSAERPKGSFSTLEIQRTEQGDSAMYLCASSPQQGPGVDTQYFGPGTRLTVL.